A single sample is the source of the 22 T cell receptor beta chains below, sequenced in a study of blood T cell repertoires in COVID-19. Libraries were prepared by immunoSEQ multiplex PCR; TCRdb keeps only in-frame clonotypes and omits some of them. Found here are some 150,000 clones, about 79% of them singletons; the top ten hold roughly 7.9%. Sequenced sample: peripheral blood. These receptors were obtained from a woman aged 45 to 65 in a cohort sampled during active or convalescent COVID-19.

The chain couples TRBV9 to TRBJ1-1; 7 bases fit TRBD1. CDR3 length equals 15 residues. V gave up 4 bases and J gave up 7 bases; unmatched junction bases: 13. Germline V gene sequence: CDR1 SGDLS, CDR2 YYNGEE. The DNA of the CDR3 is TGTGCCAGCAGCACCGTCCTCGGCGACAGGGTTGAAGCTTTCTTT. Its translation: CASSTVLGDRVEAFF.

V gene TRBV2 combines with J gene TRBJ1-3, with TRBD1 identical over 8 bases. CDR3 length: 15 amino acids. Germline-derived CDR1 and CDR2 are SNHLY and FYNNEI. Trimming cost V 4 bases and J 1 base; bases outside gene matches: 3. CDR3 amino acids: CASSGTGYSGNTIYF. The DNA for the CDR3 is TGTGCCAGCAGTGGGACAGGGTATTCTGGAAACACCATATATTTT. The entire variable domain, with the rest obtained from reference TRBV2 and TRBJ1-3, is as follows: EPEVTQTPSHQVTQMGQEVILRCVPISNHLYFYWYRQILGQKVEFLVSFYNNEISEKSEIFDDQFSVERPDGSNFTLKIRSTKLEDSAMYFCASSGTGYSGNTIYFGEGSWLTVV.

V gene TRBV16 combines with J gene TRBJ1-5; D unresolved. CDR3 size: 13 residues. CDR1 and CDR2 from the germline V gene are KGHSY and FQNENV. The V gene lost 0 bases and the J gene lost 11 bases, with 11 bases spanning the gap. The CDR3 bases are TGTGCCAGCAGCCAATCCCTGCAACAGACCCAGCATTTT. Its protein product is CASSQSLQQTQHF. Together with reference TRBV16 and TRBJ1-5, the CDR3 gives the full variable domain: GEEVAQTPKHLVRGEGQKAKLYCAPIKGHSYVFWYQQVLKNEFKFLISFQNENVFDETGMPKERFSAKCLPNSPCSLEIQATKLEDSAVYFCASSQSLQQTQHFGDGTRLSIL.

V and J are TRBV5-1 and TRBJ2-7, with 11 positions matching TRBD2. Germline CDR1 is SGHRS and CDR2 is YFSETQ. The J segment lost 5 bases and the V segment lost 2 bases, leaving 12 bases of the junction unmatched. CDR3 length: 17 amino acids. The chain's CDR3 is CASSFGLAGGRLNEQYF. The CDR3 nucleotides read TGCGCCAGCAGCTTCGGGCTAGCGGGGGGACGGCTAAACGAGCAGTACTTC.

The genes are TRBV18 and TRBJ2-7, with 10 positions matching TRBD2. Germline V gives CDR1 KGHSH, CDR2 LQKENI. The trim removed 3 bases at V and 4 bases at J, leaving 3 bases unmatched. The CDR3 runs 14 residues. The CDR3 DNA follows: TGTGCCAGCTCACCCGGGACTAGCGATTACGAGCAGTACTTC. Its protein is CASSPGTSDYEQYF.

CDR3 coding DNA: TGTGCCAGCAGTTCAAAGCGGGGGGGGGCCGATACGCAGTATTTT. Residues: CASSSKRGGADTQYF. This sequence joins TRBV28 and TRBJ2-3; TRBD2 agrees at 10 bases. Germline V CDR1 and CDR2: MDHEN, SYDVKM. CDR3 size: 15 residues. The trim removed 4 bases at V and 6 bases at J, leaving 7 bases unmatched.

The J gene is TRBJ2-5, the V gene TRBV27; 9 nucleotides align to TRBD2. The V and J ends lost 5 bases and 5 bases, in that order; junction bases with no gene match: 3. Germline CDR1 and CDR2: MNHEY and SMNVEV (reference sequence). CDR3 length: 13 residues. The CDR3: CASSPRGGETQYF. CDR3 coding DNA: TGTGCCAGCAGTCCGCGGGGGGGGGAGACCCAGTACTTC.

V usage is TRBV28 and J usage is TRBJ2-1; the D gene is possibly TRBD2 (8 bases). Trimming cost V 7 bases and J 9 bases, with 25 bases left between them. This CDR3 contains 16 residues. CDR1 MDHEN and CDR2 SYDVKM come from the germline V gene. CDR3 in amino acids: CASKFMGTRGQVEQFF. The CDR3 DNA reads TGTGCCAGCAAGTTTATGGGGACTAGGGGGCAGGTTGAGCAGTTCTTC.

This clone was found once. For the CDR3, the DNA is TGTGCCAGCAGTTACTCAGCGCTTGGAAACACCATATATTTT. Translated: CASSYSALGNTIYF. The chain is built from TRBV6-5 and TRBJ1-3; D unresolved. This CDR3 has 14 amino acids. V was clipped by 0 bases and J by 3 bases, with 6 bases between them. Per the germline V gene, CDR1 is MNHEY and CDR2 is SVGAGI.

The chain joins TRBV29-1 to TRBJ2-7; 8 bases align to TRBD2. The germline gives CDR1 SQVTM, CDR2 ANQGSEA. V lost 7 bases to trimming and J lost 3 bases; unmatched junction nucleotides: 8. CDR3 size: 13 residues. CDR3 in DNA: TGCAGCGCTATGACTAGCGAGGGCTACGAGCAGTACTTC. As protein: CSAMTSEGYEQYF.

The chain carries TRBV27 and TRBJ1-2, with 8 positions matching TRBD1. V was clipped by 5 bases and J by 3 bases; unmatched bases: 5. Germline V gene data show CDR1 as MNHEY and CDR2 as SMNVEV (reference sequence). The CDR3 is made up of 14 amino acids. CDR3 sequence: CASSRRDRHYGYTF. Written as DNA, the CDR3 is TGTGCCAGCAGTCGGAGGGACAGGCACTATGGCTACACCTTC.

The CDR3 loop reads CASSYSGLNTGELFF. The DNA of the CDR3 is TGTGCCAGCAGTTACTCGGGGCTGAACACCGGGGAGCTGTTTTTT. The V and J genes are TRBV6-6 and TRBJ2-2, with D possibly matching TRBD1 (5 bases). Trimming pared 0 bases from V and 1 base from J, leaving 6 bases between. This CDR3 spans 15 amino acids. Germline values: CDR1 MNHNY, CDR2 SVGAGI (reference sequence).

The chain is built from TRBV4-3 and TRBJ2-1, with TRBD2 as a possible D gene (5 bases). Germline CDR1 reads LGHNA; CDR2 reads YSLEER. The CDR3 runs 15 residues. V was trimmed by 0 bases and J by 3 bases, leaving 9 bases between them. The CDR3 region is CASSQDPGNYNEQFF. The DNA of the CDR3 is TGCGCCAGCAGCCAAGATCCGGGGAACTACAATGAGCAGTTCTTC.

This chain connects TRBV27 to TRBJ1-1, with D tentatively TRBD1 (5 bases). Trimming cost V 3 bases and J 8 bases, with 10 bases left between them. CDR3 length: 12 amino acids. CDR1 and CDR2 (germline): MNHEY, SMNVEV (reference sequence). The CDR3: CASSFPGGEAFF. DNA for the CDR3: TGTGCCAGCAGTTTTCCCGGGGGGGAAGCTTTCTTT.

V and J are TRBV5-1 and TRBJ2-1, with TRBD1 as a possible D gene (6 bases). V lost 2 bases and J lost 6, with 15 bases in between. Germline loops: CDR1 SGHRS, CDR2 YFSETQ. The CDR3 totals 15 residues. The chain's CDR3 is CASSLSGVLGNEQFF. The CDR3 nucleotides read TGCGCCAGCAGCTTATCAGGGGTGTTAGGCAATGAGCAGTTCTTC.

CDR3 in amino acids: CASSLGKGISEAFF. The CDR3 DNA reads as TGTGCCAGCAGTTTGGGGAAGGGGATTTCTGAAGCTTTCTTT. The chain uses TRBV28 and TRBJ1-1; D may be TRBD1 (5 bases). There are 14 residues in the CDR3. CDR1 is MDHEN, CDR2 SYDVKM, per germline. Trimming shortened V by 3 bases and J by 6 bases, and 14 bases separated the two germline ends.

V and J are TRBV5-4 and TRBJ2-1; 8 bases map to TRBD2. CDR1 and CDR2 from the germline V gene are SGHNT and YYREEE (reference sequence). CDR3 length: 15 amino acids. Trimming took 0 bases from V and 2 from J; bases not matched to a gene: 1. The chain's CDR3 is CASSLAGGAYNEQFF. CDR3 nucleotides: TGTGCCAGCAGCTTGGCGGGGGGGGCCTACAATGAGCAGTTCTTC. The variable domain in full, with the rest retrieved from reference TRBV5-4 and TRBJ2-1, is ETGVTQSPTHLIKTRGQQVTLRCSSQSGHNTVSWYQQALGQGPQFIFQYYREEENGRGNFPPRFSGLQFPNYSSELNVNALELDDSALYLCASSLAGGAYNEQFFGPGTRLTVL.

The chain couples TRBV19 to TRBJ2-7; the D gene is possibly TRBD1 (6 bases). V was cut by 4 bases and J by 3 bases, with 13 bases left in between. CDR1 LNHDA and CDR2 SQIVND come from the germline V gene (reference sequence). CDR3 length: 14 amino acids. The CDR3 DNA is TGTGCCAGTAGTAAAGGACAGAACGTCTACGAGCAGTACTTC. Amino acids: CASSKGQNVYEQYF.

This clone was picked up one time. This chain uses TRBV11-2 with TRBJ1-1, with TRBD1 matching over 7 bases. The CDR3 has 14 residues. Germline-derived CDR1 and CDR2 are SGHAT and FQNNGV. V lost 2 bases and J lost 7; bases outside the gene matches: 7. The CDR3: CASSLSPQGLEAFF. The DNA of the CDR3 is TGTGCCAGCAGCTTATCACCACAGGGGCTTGAAGCTTTCTTT. Variable domain in full (rest from reference TRBV11-2 and TRBJ1-1): EAGVAQSPRYKIIEKRQSVAFWCNPISGHATLYWYQQILGQGPKLLIQFQNNGVVDDSQLPKDRFSAERLKGVDSTLKIQPAKLEDSAVYLCASSLSPQGLEAFFGQGTRLTVV.

The gene calls are TRBV7-3 and TRBJ2-3; the D is unclear. The CDR3 extends over 16 amino acids. CDR1 SGHTA and CDR2 FQGTGA come from the germline V gene. The V gene lost 4 bases and the J gene lost 1 base, with 15 bases spanning the gap. Written as DNA, the CDR3 is TGTGCCAGCAGCTATCCGGAGTTGTACCGCACAGATACGCAGTATTTT. Amino acid sequence: CASSYPELYRTDTQYF.

This chain links TRBV6-2 or TRBV6-3 with TRBJ1-5; tentative D call: TRBD1 (5 bases). Germline lookup yields CDR1 MNHEY and CDR2 SVGEGT. V shed 2 bases and J shed 7 bases, with 15 bases lying between them. The CDR3 runs to 15 residues. The CDR3 DNA follows: TGTGCCAGCAGTTACATCGGGCAGGGAGGACAGCCCCAGCATTTT. This sequence encodes CASSYIGQGGQPQHF.

This clone has only one observation. This chain connects TRBV6-5 to TRBJ1-5, with D uncertain. Per germline, CDR1 MNHEY and CDR2 SVGAGI. The CDR3 totals 12 residues. Trimming shortened V by 5 bases and J by 7 bases, and 9 bases separated the two germline ends. CDR3 sequence: CASSTQAQPQHF. The CDR3, as DNA: TGTGCCAGCAGTACCCAGGCGCAGCCCCAGCATTTT.